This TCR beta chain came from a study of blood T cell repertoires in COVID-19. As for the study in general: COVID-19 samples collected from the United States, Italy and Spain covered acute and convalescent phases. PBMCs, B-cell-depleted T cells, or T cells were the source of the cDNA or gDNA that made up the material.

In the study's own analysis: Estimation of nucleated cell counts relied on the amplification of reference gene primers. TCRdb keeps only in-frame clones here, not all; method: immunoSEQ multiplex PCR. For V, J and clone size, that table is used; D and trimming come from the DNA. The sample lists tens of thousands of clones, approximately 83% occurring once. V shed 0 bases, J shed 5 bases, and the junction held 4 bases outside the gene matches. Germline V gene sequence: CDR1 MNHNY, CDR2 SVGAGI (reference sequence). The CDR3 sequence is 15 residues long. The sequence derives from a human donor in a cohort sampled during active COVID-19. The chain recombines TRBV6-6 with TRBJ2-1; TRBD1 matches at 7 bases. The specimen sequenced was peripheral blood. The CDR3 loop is CASSYSGQIHNEQFF. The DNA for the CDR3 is TGTGCCAGCAGTTACTCGGGACAGATACACAATGAGCAGTTCTTC.